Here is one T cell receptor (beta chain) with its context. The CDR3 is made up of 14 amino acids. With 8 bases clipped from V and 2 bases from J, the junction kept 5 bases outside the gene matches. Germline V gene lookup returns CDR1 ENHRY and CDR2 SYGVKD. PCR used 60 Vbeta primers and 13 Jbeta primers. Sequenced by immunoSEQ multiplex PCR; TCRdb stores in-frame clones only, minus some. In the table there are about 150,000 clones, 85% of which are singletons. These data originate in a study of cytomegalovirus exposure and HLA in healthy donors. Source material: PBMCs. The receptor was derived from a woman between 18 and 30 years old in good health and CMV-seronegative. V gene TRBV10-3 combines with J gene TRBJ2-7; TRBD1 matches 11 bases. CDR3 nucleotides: TGTGCCATCGCGGGACAGGGGGGAACCTACGAGCAGTACTTC. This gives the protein CAIAGQGGTYEQYF.